The clone carrying this T cell receptor beta chain appeared many times. Its specificity is unknown. The length of the CDR3 is 13 residues. V gave up 2 bases and J gave up 3 bases, with 7 bases separating them. Looked up from germline, CDR1 is MNHNY and CDR2 is SVGAGI (reference sequence). This specimen comes from a study of T cells after yellow fever vaccination. One entry per CDR3 protein results from TCRdb running MiXCR on the 5' RACE reads. The data show some 600,000 distinct CDR3 sequences, with 10% to 15% seen just once and under 15% held by the top ten. General study findings and limits: From the bulk population, abundant clonotypes could contaminate and appear within FACS-sorted repertoires.

The material sequenced was PBMCs, taken on the day of the yellow fever booster vaccination. The clonotype comes from a young man who received the YFV17D yellow fever vaccine. The chain couples TRBV6-6 to TRBJ2-5; D is possibly TRBD1 or TRBD2 (6 bases each). Written as DNA, the CDR3 is TGTGCCAGCAGTTACAGGGGGGAAGAGACCCAGTACTTC. Protein sequence: CASSYRGEETQYF.